This T cell receptor beta chain was sequenced for a study of T-cell reconstitution after alpha-beta-depleted transplantation in children. The germline gives CDR1 SGHDT, CDR2 YYEEEE. The CDR3 has 15 residues. Germline trimming cut 4 bases from V and 5 bases from J; bases unmatched to any gene: 6. This clonotype has more than one count but fewer than ten. Its antigen is unknown. Overall study results and limits: Alpha-beta T cells present about two months after transplant were reported to originate from several hundred expanded graft clones.

For TCRbeta, the library was prepared with unique molecular identifiers. TCRdb reprocessed the PCR reads with MiXCR, giving one entry per CDR3 protein. In the table there are 60,000 to 85,000 distinct CDR3 sequences, less than 20% of which are singletons. The chain carries TRBV5-6 and TRBJ2-2; 9 bases fit TRBD2. Material: PBMCs, mostly from graft donor cells, obtained 360 days after TCRalphabeta/CD19-depleted stem cell transplant. This TCR was sampled from a male patient under 10 years old who had a stem cell transplant for acute lymphoblastic leukemia, so the T cells may come from the graft donor. Here the CDR3 reads CASSESGLATGELFF. The CDR3 bases are TGTGCCAGCAGCGAATCAGGACTAGCGACCGGGGAGCTGTTTTTT.